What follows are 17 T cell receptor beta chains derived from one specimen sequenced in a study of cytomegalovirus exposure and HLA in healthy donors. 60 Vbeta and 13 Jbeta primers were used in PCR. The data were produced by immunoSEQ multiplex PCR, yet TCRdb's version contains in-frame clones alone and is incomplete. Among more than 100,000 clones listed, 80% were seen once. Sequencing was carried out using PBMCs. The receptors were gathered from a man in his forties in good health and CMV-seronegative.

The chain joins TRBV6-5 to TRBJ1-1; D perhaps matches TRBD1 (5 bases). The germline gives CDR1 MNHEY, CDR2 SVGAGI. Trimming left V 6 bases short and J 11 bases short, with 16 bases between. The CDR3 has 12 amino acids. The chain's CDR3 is CASRPAGQEAFF. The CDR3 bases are TGTGCCAGCAGACCAGCGGGGCAGGAGGCTTTCTTT.

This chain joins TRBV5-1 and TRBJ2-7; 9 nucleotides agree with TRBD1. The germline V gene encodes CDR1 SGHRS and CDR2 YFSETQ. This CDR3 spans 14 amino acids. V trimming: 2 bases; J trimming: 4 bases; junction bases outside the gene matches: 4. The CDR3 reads CASSLQGARYEQYF. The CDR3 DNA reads TGCGCCAGCAGCTTACAGGGGGCGAGGTACGAGCAGTACTTC.

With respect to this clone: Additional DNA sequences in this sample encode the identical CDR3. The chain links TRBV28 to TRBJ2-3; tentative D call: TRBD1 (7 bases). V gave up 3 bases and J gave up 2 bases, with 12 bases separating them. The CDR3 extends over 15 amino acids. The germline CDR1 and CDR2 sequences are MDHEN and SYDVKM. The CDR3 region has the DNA TGTGCCAGCAGTTTGGCAGGGGGGAACACAGATACGCAGTATTTT. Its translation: CASSLAGGNTDTQYF.

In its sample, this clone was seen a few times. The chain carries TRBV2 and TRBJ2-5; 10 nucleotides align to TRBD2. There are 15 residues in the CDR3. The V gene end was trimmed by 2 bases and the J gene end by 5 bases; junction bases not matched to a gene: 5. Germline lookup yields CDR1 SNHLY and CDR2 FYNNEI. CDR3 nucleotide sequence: TGTGCCAGCAGTGAACTCGGACTAGCGGTTGAGACCCAGTACTTC. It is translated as CASSELGLAVETQYF.

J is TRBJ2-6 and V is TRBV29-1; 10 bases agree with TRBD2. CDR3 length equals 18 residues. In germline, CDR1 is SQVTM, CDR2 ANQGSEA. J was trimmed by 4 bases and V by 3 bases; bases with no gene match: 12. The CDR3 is CSVDTGKRGGSGANVLTF. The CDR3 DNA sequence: TGCAGCGTTGATACTGGGAAGCGGGGGGGCTCCGGGGCCAACGTCCTGACTTTC.

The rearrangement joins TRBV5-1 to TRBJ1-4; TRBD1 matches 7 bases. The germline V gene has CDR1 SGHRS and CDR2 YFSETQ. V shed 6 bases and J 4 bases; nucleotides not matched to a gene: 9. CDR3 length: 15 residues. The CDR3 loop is CASTPSQGLNEKLFF. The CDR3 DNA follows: TGCGCCAGCACCCCTTCACAGGGGCTTAATGAAAAACTGTTTTTT.

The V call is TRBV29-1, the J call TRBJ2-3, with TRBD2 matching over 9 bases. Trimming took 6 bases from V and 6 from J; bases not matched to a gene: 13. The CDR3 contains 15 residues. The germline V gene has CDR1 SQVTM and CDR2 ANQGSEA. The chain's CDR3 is CSVGIAGVASDTQYF. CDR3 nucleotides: TGCAGCGTGGGAATAGCGGGAGTAGCGTCGGATACGCAGTATTTT.

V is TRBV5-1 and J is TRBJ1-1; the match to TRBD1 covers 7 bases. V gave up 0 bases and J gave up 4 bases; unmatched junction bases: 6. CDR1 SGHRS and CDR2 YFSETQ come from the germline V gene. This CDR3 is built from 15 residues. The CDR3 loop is CASSLEAGGITEAFF. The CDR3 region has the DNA TGCGCCAGCAGCTTGGAGGCAGGGGGTATCACTGAAGCTTTCTTT. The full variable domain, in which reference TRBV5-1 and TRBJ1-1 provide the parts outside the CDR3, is KAGVTQTPRYLIKTRGQQVTLSCSPISGHRSVSWYQQTPGQGLQFLFEYFSETQRNKGNFPGRFSGRQFSNSRSEMNVSTLELGDSALYLCASSLEAGGITEAFFGQGTRLTVV.

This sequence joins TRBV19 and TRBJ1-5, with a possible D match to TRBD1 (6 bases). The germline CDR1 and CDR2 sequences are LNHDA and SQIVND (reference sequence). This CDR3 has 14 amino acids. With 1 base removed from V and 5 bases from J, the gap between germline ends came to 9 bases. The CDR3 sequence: CASSIAGHYQPQHF. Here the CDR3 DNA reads TGTGCCAGTAGTATAGCGGGACACTATCAGCCCCAGCATTTT.

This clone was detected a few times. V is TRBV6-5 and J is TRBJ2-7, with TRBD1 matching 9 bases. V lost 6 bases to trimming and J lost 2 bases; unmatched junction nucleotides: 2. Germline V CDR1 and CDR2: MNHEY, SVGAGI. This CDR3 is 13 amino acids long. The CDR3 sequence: CASRTGGAYEQYF. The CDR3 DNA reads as TGTGCCAGCAGGACAGGGGGAGCCTACGAGCAGTACTTC.

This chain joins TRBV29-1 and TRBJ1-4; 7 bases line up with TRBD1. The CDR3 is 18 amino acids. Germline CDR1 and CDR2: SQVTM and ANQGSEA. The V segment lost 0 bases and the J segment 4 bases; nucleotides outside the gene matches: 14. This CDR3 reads CSVEDGGGRGDGNEKLFF. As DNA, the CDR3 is TGCAGCGTTGAAGATGGAGGCGGCAGGGGGGACGGTAATGAAAAACTGTTTTTT.

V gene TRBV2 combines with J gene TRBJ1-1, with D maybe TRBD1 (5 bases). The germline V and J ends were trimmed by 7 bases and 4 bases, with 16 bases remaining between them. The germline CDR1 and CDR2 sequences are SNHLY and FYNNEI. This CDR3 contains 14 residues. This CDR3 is CASTTQQGGTEAFF. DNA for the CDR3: TGTGCCAGCACTACTCAGCAGGGTGGCACTGAAGCTTTCTTT.

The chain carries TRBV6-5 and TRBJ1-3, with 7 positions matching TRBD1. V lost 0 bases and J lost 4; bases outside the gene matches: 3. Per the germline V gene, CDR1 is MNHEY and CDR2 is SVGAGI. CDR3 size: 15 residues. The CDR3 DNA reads TGTGCCAGCAGTTACTCGACAGGGAAGGGAAACACCATATATTTT. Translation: CASSYSTGKGNTIYF.

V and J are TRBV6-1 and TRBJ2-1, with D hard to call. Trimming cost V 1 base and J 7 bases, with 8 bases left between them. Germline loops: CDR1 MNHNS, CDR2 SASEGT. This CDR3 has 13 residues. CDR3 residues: CASSEGRVNEQFF. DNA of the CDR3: TGTGCCAGCAGTGAAGGGAGAGTGAATGAGCAGTTCTTC.

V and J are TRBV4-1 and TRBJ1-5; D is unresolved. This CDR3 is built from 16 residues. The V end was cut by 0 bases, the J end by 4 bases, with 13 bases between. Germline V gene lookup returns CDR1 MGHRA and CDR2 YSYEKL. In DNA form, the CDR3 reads TGCGCCAGCAGCCAAGAAGGCAGGCCCGGAAATCAGCCCCAGCATTTT. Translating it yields CASSQEGRPGNQPQHF.

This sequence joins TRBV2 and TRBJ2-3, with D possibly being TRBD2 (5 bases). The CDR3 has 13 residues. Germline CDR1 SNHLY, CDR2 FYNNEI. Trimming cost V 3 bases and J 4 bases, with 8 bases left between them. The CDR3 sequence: CASSEGVADTQYF. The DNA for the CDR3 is TGTGCCAGCAGTGAGGGAGTGGCAGATACGCAGTATTTT.

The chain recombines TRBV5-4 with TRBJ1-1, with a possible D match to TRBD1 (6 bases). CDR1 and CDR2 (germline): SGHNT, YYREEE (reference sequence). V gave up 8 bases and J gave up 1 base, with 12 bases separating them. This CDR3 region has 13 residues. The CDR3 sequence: CASRTEKNTEAFF. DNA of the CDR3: TGTGCCAGTAGGACAGAGAAGAACACTGAAGCTTTCTTT.